The clone carrying this T cell receptor (beta chain) is classed as large (0.1 to 1%). Its antigen is as yet unknown. The data were taken from a study of lung T cells in sarcoidosis with Löfgren's syndrome. Looking at the study overall: Bronchoalveolar lavage fluid in sarcoidosis accumulates CD4+ T cells. Study observations and caveats: TRBV2 was the preferred pairing partner of TRAV12-1, with similar CDR3s. Versus controls, Löfgren's syndrome patients reportedly showed TRAV12-1 and TRBV2 as most expanded.

TCRdb analysed the reads with MiXCR anew, one entry per CDR3 protein. The sample shows about 2,500 distinct CDR3 sequences, roughly 29% of them seen only once. There are 16 residues in the CDR3. Germline assignment: CDR1 MNHNS and CDR2 SASEGT. With 6 bases removed from V and 0 bases from J, the gap between germline ends came to 12 bases. J is TRBJ2-6 and V is TRBV6-1; D not resolved. The clonotype comes from a human donor with sarcoidosis (Löfgren's syndrome or another form), or a control subject (not recorded which). The source material was CD4+ T cells from PBMCs. CDR3: CASRSLPGSGANVLTF. CDR3 nucleotides: TGTGCCAGCAGATCTCTCCCGGGCTCTGGGGCCAACGTCCTGACTTTC.